The clone carrying this T cell receptor beta chain was seen just once. No antigen is known for it. The record originates from a study of CD8 T cells in Susac syndrome. The V gene end was trimmed by 7 bases and the J gene end by 3 bases; junction bases not matched to a gene: 6. The CDR3 contains 15 residues. Reverse transcription used roughly 0.5 to 1 ug RNA and random hexamers. TCRdb re-called the immunoSEQ multiplex PCR reads through MiXCR, storing one row per CDR3 protein. This sample has 95,000 or so distinct CDR3 sequences; roughly 93% occur once, and the top ten carry around 0.31%. Study results and caveats: The study conceded that relatively few individuals underwent its TCR sequencing and HLA analysis.

CD8+ and CD4+ T cells taken from blood had their TCR beta sequenced. The sequenced sample consisted of CD8+ T cells from PBMCs. V usage is TRBV12-3 or TRBV12-4 and J usage is TRBJ2-2, with 9 bases matching TRBD2. The sequence was collected from a human donor in good health. CDR3 protein: CASTSGGPDTGELFF. In DNA form, the CDR3 reads TGTGCCAGCACCAGCGGGGGGCCCGACACCGGGGAGCTGTTTTTT.